The next 27 T cell receptor beta chains were all read from a single sample in a study of cytomegalovirus exposure and HLA in healthy donors. Researchers ran the PCR with 60 Vbeta and 13 Jbeta primers. TCRdb's table, derived via immunoSEQ multiplex PCR, lists solely in-frame clones and lacks some. The sample has 100,000 to 150,000 clones; 70% to 85% are singletons. The source material was PBMCs. Receptors originate from a female donor in good health and CMV-seronegative.

In its sample, this clone was seen once. The J gene is TRBJ2-3, the V gene TRBV28; 9 nucleotides match TRBD2. The CDR3 length is 17 residues. The ends lost 3 bases at V and 0 bases at J; junction bases unmatched: 7. Germline loops: CDR1 MDHEN, CDR2 SYDVKM. The CDR3 nucleotides are TGTGCCAGCAGTTTCCTGCCGCTAGCGGGGAGCACAGATACGCAGTATTTT. This translates into CASSFLPLAGSTDTQYF.

The chain employs TRBV6-1 and TRBJ2-1; 9 bases agree with TRBD2. The V gene end was trimmed by 2 bases and the J gene end by 5 bases; junction bases not matched to a gene: 7. The CDR3 extends over 16 amino acids. CDR1 and CDR2 (germline): MNHNS, SASEGT. CDR3 sequence reads: CASSELVASGNNEQFF. For the CDR3, the DNA is TGTGCCAGCAGTGAACTTGTCGCTAGCGGGAACAATGAGCAGTTCTTC.

The chain is built from TRBV4-2 and TRBJ2-6; TRBD1 agrees at 8 bases. The CDR3 spans 17 residues. The V segment lost 2 bases and the J segment 0 bases; nucleotides outside the gene matches: 3. The germline CDR1 and CDR2 sequences are LGHNA and YNFKEQ. This chain's CDR3 is CASSQNTGGSGANVLTF. DNA for the CDR3: TGTGCCAGCAGCCAAAATACAGGGGGCTCTGGGGCCAACGTCCTGACTTTC.

V and J are TRBV7-3 and TRBJ2-7; tentatively, D is TRBD2 (6 bases). The CDR3 extends over 14 amino acids. Trimming stripped 6 bases from V and 0 bases from J, with 12 bases between. The germline gives CDR1 SGHTA, CDR2 FQGTGA. The DNA for the CDR3 is TGTGCCAGCAGTGGGACTTCCCTCTCCTACGAGCAGTACTTC. Translation: CASSGTSLSYEQYF.

The sample holds a few counts of this clone. The rearrangement links TRBV4-1 to TRBJ2-7; 7 positions agree with TRBD2. The germline gives CDR1 MGHRA, CDR2 YSYEKL. This CDR3 has 15 residues. The V and J ends lost 4 bases and 2 bases, in that order; junction bases with no gene match: 8. The CDR3 DNA follows: TGCGCCAGCAGCCTGGGGGGGAGTACACCCTACGAGCAGTACTTC. Encoded protein: CASSLGGSTPYEQYF.

CDR3 amino acids: CASSQSRRKDEQYF. The CDR3 nucleotides are TGTGCCAGCAGCCAATCGAGGAGGAAGGACGAGCAGTACTTC. The chain recombines TRBV16 with TRBJ2-7; possible D gene TRBD2, 5 bases. The CDR3 extends over 14 amino acids. Trimming removed 0 bases at V and 5 bases at J, with 11 bases between. In germline, CDR1 is KGHSY, CDR2 FQNENV.

This clone was detected only a few times. The rearrangement joins TRBV11-2 to TRBJ1-3, with 8 bases lining up with TRBD1. The V and J ends lost 3 bases and 4 bases, in that order; junction bases with no gene match: 5. The CDR3 has 15 residues. Germline V CDR1 and CDR2: SGHAT, FQNNGV. Here the CDR3 DNA reads TGTGCCAGCAGCTTGACAGGGGCGCCCGGAAACACCATATATTTT. Protein product: CASSLTGAPGNTIYF.

The rearrangement joins TRBV14 to TRBJ2-1; 9 bases are a match to TRBD2. J was trimmed by 7 bases and V by 1 base; bases with no gene match: 11. Germline assignment: CDR1 SGHDN and CDR2 FVKESK. The CDR3 has 17 residues. CDR3 DNA: TGTGCCAGCAGCCAAGGTCCTGGGCGGGAGGGCAGGAATGAGCAGTTCTTC. As protein: CASSQGPGREGRNEQFF.

As concerns this clone: The same CDR3 also results from other DNA sequences found in this sample. The V gene is TRBV27, the J gene TRBJ1-6; D uncertain. V lost 6 bases and J lost 2, with 11 bases in between. Germline-derived CDR1 and CDR2 are MNHEY and SMNVEV (reference sequence). This CDR3 spans 15 amino acids. The CDR3 sequence: CASSLEGTYNSPLHF. The CDR3 DNA sequence: TGTGCCAGCAGCTTAGAGGGTACCTATAATTCACCCCTCCACTTT.

V is TRBV7-8 and J is TRBJ2-1; TRBD1 might be the D (6 bases). Looked up from germline, CDR1 is SGHVS and CDR2 is FQNEAQ. This CDR3 is built from 15 residues. Trimming left V 3 bases short and J 6 bases short, with 15 bases between. The CDR3 is CASSFRVGASNEQFF. Here the CDR3 DNA reads TGTGCCAGCAGCTTTCGGGTGGGGGCCTCCAATGAGCAGTTCTTC.

This clone was seen a few times. The chain uses TRBV5-6 and TRBJ1-2; TRBD1 matches 8 bases. Looked up from germline, CDR1 is SGHDT and CDR2 is YYEEEE. The length of the CDR3 is 13 residues. Trimming at V came to 4 bases and at J to 6 bases, leaving 5 bases not matched to a gene. CDR3 loop: CASSKTGVHGYTF. In DNA, the CDR3 is TGTGCCAGCAGCAAGACAGGGGTGCATGGCTACACCTTC.

V usage is TRBV5-1 and J usage is TRBJ1-1, with TRBD1 matching over 9 bases. This CDR3 comprises 16 residues. V shed 5 bases and J 0 bases; nucleotides not matched to a gene: 8. CDR1 and CDR2 (germline): SGHRS, YFSETQ. The CDR3 is CASRAGQGLLNTEAFF. The CDR3 region has the DNA TGCGCCAGCAGGGCGGGACAGGGTCTATTGAACACTGAAGCTTTCTTT.

The J gene is TRBJ2-7, the V gene TRBV7-2; 8 bases align to TRBD1. This CDR3 is built from 15 residues. CDR1 is SGHTA, CDR2 FQGNSA, per germline. With V trimmed by 5 bases and J by 0 bases, 6 bases remained unmatched. CDR3 DNA: TGTGCCAGCAGCCCCCGGACAGGGAGCTCCTACGAGCAGTACTTC. Translated, it gives CASSPRTGSSYEQYF.

This clone was observed once. Other DNA sequences in the same sample also yield this CDR3. The chain joins TRBV6-5 to TRBJ2-3; 10 bases fit TRBD2. J lost 2 bases, V lost 3 bases, and 5 bases had no gene match. This CDR3 is 16 amino acids long. Per germline, CDR1 MNHEY and CDR2 SVGAGI. The CDR3 nucleotides read TGTGCCAGCAGTTATTCACTAGCGGGAATCACAGATACGCAGTATTTT. It yields the protein CASSYSLAGITDTQYF.

The chain recombines TRBV29-1 with TRBJ1-1, with D possibly being TRBD1 (5 bases). Germline CDR1 reads SQVTM; CDR2 reads ANQGSEA. The CDR3 spans 11 residues. V was cut by 6 bases and J by 11 bases, with 16 bases left in between. CDR3 sequence (DNA): TGCAGCGTGACGACGGGGGGTACGGCTTTCTTT. This encodes CSVTTGGTAFF.

The chain combines TRBV21-1 with TRBJ2-5; no DNA check was done on the table's D call, TRBD2. TRBV21-1 is a pseudogene segment. CDR3 length: 16 amino acids. The CDR3 sequence: CASSKVGELAEETQYF. CDR3 sequence (DNA): TGTGCCAGCAGCAAAGTGGGGGAACTAGCGGAAGAGACCCAGTACTTC.

The genes are TRBV2 and TRBJ2-5, with TRBD1 as a possible D gene (6 bases). CDR3 length: 14 amino acids. Per the germline V gene, CDR1 is SNHLY and CDR2 is FYNNEI. CDR3 residues: CARSHKGGEETQYF. DNA of the CDR3: TGTGCTCGATCTCATAAAGGGGGAGAAGAGACCCAGTACTTC.

The genes are TRBV5-4 and TRBJ2-1; 12 bases match TRBD2. Trimming took 4 bases from V and 2 from J; bases not matched to a gene: 16. The CDR3 runs to 20 residues. Germline CDR1 and CDR2: SGHNT and YYREEE (reference sequence). CDR3 sequence: CASSPPLAGGPSGTYNEQFF. CDR3 nucleotide sequence: TGTGCCAGCAGCCCCCCGCTAGCGGGAGGGCCCTCGGGCACCTACAATGAGCAGTTCTTC.

The rearrangement links TRBV7-6 to TRBJ2-1; a weak D match, TRBD2 (5 bases). Per the germline V gene, CDR1 is SGHVS and CDR2 is FNYEAQ. CDR3 length: 11 amino acids. V shed 4 bases and J shed 7 bases, with 5 bases lying between them. CDR3 sequence (DNA): TGTGCCAGCAGCTCGGGAAATGAGCAGTTCTTC. It is translated as CASSSGNEQFF.

V gene TRBV27 combines with J gene TRBJ1-4; D unclear. The CDR3 has 15 residues. The germline V and J ends were trimmed by 5 bases and 5 bases, with 15 bases remaining between them. From germline, CDR1 is MNHEY and CDR2 SMNVEV (reference sequence). CDR3 nucleotide sequence: TGTGCCAGCAGTCATCCACAGAATGACAATGAAAAACTGTTTTTT. Translated: CASSHPQNDNEKLFF. The entire variable domain, with the rest obtained from reference TRBV27 and TRBJ1-4, is as follows: EAQVTQNPRYLITVTGKKLTVTCSQNMNHEYMSWYRQDPGLGLRQIYYSMNVEVTDKGDVPEGYKVSRKEKRNFPLILESPSPNQTSLYFCASSHPQNDNEKLFFGSGTQLSVL.

The rearrangement joins TRBV28 to TRBJ1-2, with 7 bases lining up with TRBD1. This CDR3 has 15 residues. Unmatched junction bases numbered 9, after V lost 8 bases and J lost 0 bases. From germline, CDR1 is MDHEN and CDR2 SYDVKM. CDR3 loop: CASWPPQGPNYGYTF. The CDR3 bases are TGTGCCAGCTGGCCCCCACAGGGGCCTAACTATGGCTACACCTTC.

The chain carries TRBV11-3 and TRBJ2-5; D is possibly TRBD1 (6 bases). V was pared by 6 bases and J by 4 bases, with 12 bases between. Germline CDR1 SGHNT, CDR2 YENEEA. This CDR3 has 13 residues. This chain's CDR3 is CASSPDSIETQYF. The CDR3 DNA is TGTGCCAGCAGTCCGGACAGCATAGAGACCCAGTACTTC.

This sequence joins TRBV5-4 and TRBJ2-7, with 9 positions matching TRBD1. Germline CDR1 SGHNT, CDR2 YYREEE (reference sequence). The J segment lost 2 bases and the V segment lost 4 bases, leaving 7 bases of the junction unmatched. The CDR3 contains 15 residues. CDR3 DNA sequence: TGTGCCAGCAGCCCGGGACAGGGAAACACCTACGAGCAGTACTTC. Translated: CASSPGQGNTYEQYF. Full variable domain (outside the CDR3, taken from reference TRBV5-4 and TRBJ2-7): ETGVTQSPTHLIKTRGQQVTLRCSSQSGHNTVSWYQQALGQGPQFIFQYYREEENGRGNFPPRFSGLQFPNYSSELNVNALELDDSALYLCASSPGQGNTYEQYFGPGTRLTVT.

The chain has TRBV11-2 and TRBJ1-1, with 8 bases lining up with TRBD1. CDR1 SGHAT and CDR2 FQNNGV come from the germline V gene. The CDR3 length is 13 residues. After removal of 5 bases from V and 4 bases from J, the junction contained 3 bases not matched to a gene. The CDR3 coding sequence is TGTGCCAGCAGCCAAGGACAGGGCACTGAAGCTTTCTTT. It specifies CASSQGQGTEAFF.

The chain has TRBV4-3 and TRBJ1-2; D ambiguous. The CDR3 runs to 14 residues. Trimming cost V 4 bases and J 2 bases, with 11 bases left between them. Germline CDR1 reads LGHNA; CDR2 reads YSLEER. The CDR3 here is CASSPQSANYGYTF. As DNA, the CDR3 is TGCGCCAGCAGCCCTCAGAGCGCCAACTATGGCTACACCTTC.

This chain connects TRBV28 to TRBJ2-5, with 7 nucleotides matching TRBD2. The germline CDR1 and CDR2 sequences are MDHEN and SYDVKM. V shed 2 bases, J shed 3 bases, and the junction held 3 bases outside the gene matches. The CDR3 is 14 amino acids. As DNA, the CDR3 is TGTGCCAGCAGTTTAGGGGGGAGGGAAGAGACCCAGTACTTC. The encoded protein is CASSLGGREETQYF.

J is TRBJ2-3 and V is TRBV5-1; TRBD2 is a possible D gene (6 bases). Trimming pared 5 bases from V and 0 bases from J, leaving 13 bases between. Germline CDR1 SGHRS, CDR2 YFSETQ. The CDR3 sequence is 15 residues long. The CDR3 region has the DNA TGCGCCAGCAGGCGAGCTGGGACTAGCACAGATACGCAGTATTTT. This codes for CASRRAGTSTDTQYF.